This T cell receptor beta chain was obtained from a study of shared clonotypes between healthy human individuals. Findings of the study overall: A reduction in generation probabilities was seen for non-shared clonotypes relative to those shared by all four donors. Represented diversity (both genetic and exposure-history) was limited by the small number of donors.

Naivety among CD8 cells was defined by CD45RO negativity and positive CCR7 selection, thereby excluding terminally differentiated effector memory CD45RA+ cells. Details on this clone: Its specificity is unknown.

V shed 1 base and J 2 bases; nucleotides not matched to a gene: 8. Germline-derived CDR1 and CDR2 are SGHNT and YYREEE (reference sequence). There are 16 residues in the CDR3. Per sorted-subset replicate PCR, input was 200 to 250 ng DNA, representing about 29,000 T cell genomes. Original processing methods: There were no quality scores in the junction-only immunoSEQ sequences, so filtering differed. TCRdb's table, derived via immunoSEQ multiplex PCR, lists solely in-frame clones and lacks some. V, J and clone size reflect that table, while D and trimming were determined from the DNA. This sample has some 600,000 clones, with about 96% found just once.

The chain carries TRBV5-4 and TRBJ1-1; 7 bases fit TRBD1. The TCR comes from a woman younger than 45 in good health. The source material was naive CD8+ T cells sorted from blood. CDR3 in DNA: TGTGCCAGCAGCTTGTCCTGGGACAGACTAAACACTGAAGCTTTCTTT. Residues: CASSLSWDRLNTEAFF.